The 10 T cell receptor beta chains reported below all come from one sample, sequenced in a study of shared clonotypes between healthy human individuals. Clones were sequenced by immunoSEQ multiplex PCR, and TCRdb holds only the in-frame ones, with some missing. The sample yields roughly 490,000 clones, around 80% seen once. The sample taken for sequencing was PBMCs. The receptors originated from a woman aged 40 to 50 in good health. Some clones in this sample may be carry-over from other donors' samples.

Turning to this clone: One base away lies a much larger clone, so this may be a sequencing read error. This likely comes from a read error, as the CDR3 has no conserved phenylalanine or tryptophan at its end. This chain joins TRBV30 and TRBJ1-1; D is perhaps TRBD1 (6 bases). This CDR3 comprises 11 residues. Germline-derived CDR1 and CDR2 are GTSNPN and SVGIG (reference sequence). V was pared by 4 bases and J by 11 bases, with 14 bases between. The CDR3 loop is CAWTRGGMAFL. In DNA form, the CDR3 reads TGTGCCTGGACAAGGGGGGGAATGGCTTTCCTT.

The chain employs TRBV5-3 and TRBJ1-1; TRBD1 might be the D (5 bases). TRBV5-3 is reported as an ORF; its role is uncertain. The CDR3 runs 15 residues. Trimming pared 4 bases from V and 4 bases from J, leaving 17 bases between. The CDR3, as DNA: TGTGCCAGAAGCCCCCGCGGTCCGGGGGGCACTGAAGCTTTCTTT. It translates to CARSPRGPGGTEAFF.

The J gene is TRBJ1-2, the V gene TRBV28; 12 nucleotides align to TRBD1. V was pared by 2 bases and J by 7 bases, with 5 bases of the junction left unmatched. CDR3 size: 15 residues. Germline lookup yields CDR1 MDHEN and CDR2 SYDVKM. This chain's CDR3 is CASSLVGQGAFGYTF. DNA of the CDR3: TGTGCCAGCAGTTTAGTGGGACAGGGGGCGTTTGGCTACACCTTC.

This clone was counted only a few times. The chain couples TRBV19 to TRBJ1-4, with TRBD1 as a possible D gene (5 bases). This CDR3 comprises 13 residues. V was shortened by 5 bases and J by 10 bases, with 14 bases between the two germline ends. Germline V gene sequence: CDR1 LNHDA, CDR2 SQIVND (reference sequence). The DNA of the CDR3 is TGTGCCAGTAGTGCGGGGACTTTCGGAAAACTGTTTTTT. Protein sequence: CASSAGTFGKLFF.

This clone was detected ten times or more. This chain links TRBV30 with TRBJ1-2, with D hard to call. Germline V gene data show CDR1 as GTSNPN and CDR2 as SVGIG (reference sequence). V was shortened by 1 base and J by 8 bases, with 11 bases between the two germline ends. The CDR3 is 12 amino acids. The chain's CDR3 is CAWSASLWGYTF. The CDR3 DNA reads TGTGCCTGGAGTGCCAGTCTATGGGGCTACACCTTC.

The chain links TRBV5-1 to TRBJ2-7, with TRBD1 identical over 8 bases. The V gene's germline CDR1 is SGHRS and CDR2 YFSETQ. V trimming: 4 bases; J trimming: 6 bases; junction bases outside the gene matches: 6. CDR3 size: 13 residues. CDR3 in DNA: TGCGCCAGCAGCGATTCGGACAGGGTCGAGCAGTACTTC. As protein: CASSDSDRVEQYF.

The sample holds one count of this clone. This rearrangement joins TRBV28 to TRBJ2-1, with 9 nucleotides matching TRBD2. The CDR3 has 16 amino acids. The germline gives CDR1 MDHEN, CDR2 SYDVKM. The J segment lost 2 bases and the V segment lost 7 bases, leaving 9 bases of the junction unmatched. CDR3 coding DNA: TGTGCCAGCACTCGAGGGGGCGGGAGGGCCTACAATGAGCAGTTCTTC. Translation gives CASTRGGGRAYNEQFF.

The V gene is TRBV4-3, the J gene TRBJ2-1; 7 bases are a match to TRBD2. The V and J ends lost 0 bases and 7 bases, in that order; junction bases with no gene match: 9. Germline V gene data show CDR1 as LGHNA and CDR2 as YSLEER. This CDR3 region has 16 residues. The CDR3 loop reads CASSQEGAGSGNEQFF. CDR3 in DNA: TGCGCCAGCAGCCAAGAGGGAGCGGGAAGTGGGAATGAGCAGTTCTTC.

This clone has just one count. The chain is built from TRBV2 and TRBJ1-2; D perhaps matches TRBD1 (6 bases). The CDR3 contains 13 residues. V gave up 5 bases and J gave up 4 bases, with 11 bases separating them. Germline V gives CDR1 SNHLY, CDR2 FYNNEI. CDR3 loop: CASSRTAAYGYTF. CDR3 sequence (DNA): TGTGCCAGCAGTCGGACAGCCGCCTATGGCTACACCTTC.

As for this clone: This likely came from a read error, as a far larger clone is one base away. The chain recombines TRBV16 with TRBJ2-1; tentatively, D is TRBD1 or TRBD2 (7 bases each). Germline V gives CDR1 KGHSY, CDR2 FQNENV. The length of the CDR3 is 13 residues. This CDR3 is CASSHPPDRRELF. The DNA for the CDR3 is TGTGCCAGCAGCCACCCCCCGGACAGGCGGGAGCTCTTC.